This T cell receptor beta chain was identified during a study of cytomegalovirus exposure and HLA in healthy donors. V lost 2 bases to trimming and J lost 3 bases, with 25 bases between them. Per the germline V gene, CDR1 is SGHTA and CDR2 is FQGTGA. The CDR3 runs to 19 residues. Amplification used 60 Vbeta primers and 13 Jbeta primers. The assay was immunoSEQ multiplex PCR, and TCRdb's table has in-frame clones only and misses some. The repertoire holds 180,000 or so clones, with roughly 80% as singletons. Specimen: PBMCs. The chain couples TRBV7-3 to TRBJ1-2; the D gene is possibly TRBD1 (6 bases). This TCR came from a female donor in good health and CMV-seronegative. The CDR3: CASSLPPDRQVLDDYGYTF. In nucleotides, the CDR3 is TGTGCCAGCAGCTTACCCCCCGACAGGCAGGTCCTTGACGACTATGGCTACACCTTC.